These 26 T cell receptor beta chains share one sample of origin, sequenced in a study of CD8 T cells in ankylosing spondylitis. Study-wide points: Ankylosing spondylitis blood seemed to carry a telltale TCR beta motif made of eight or nine highly homologous variants.

TCRdb independently ran MiXCR on the 5' RACE reads; one entry per CDR3 protein. Here the sample spans 800,000 to 900,000 distinct CDR3 sequences, 12% being singletons. These TCRs are of unknown antigen specificity. Sequenced: blood, either unsorted or a sorted T cell fraction (not recorded which). The source is a male donor with ankylosing spondylitis.

This clonotype showed up just a few times. The rearrangement joins TRBV25-1 to TRBJ2-7, with D perhaps TRBD2 (5 bases). With 3 bases removed from V and 2 bases from J, the gap between germline ends came to 11 bases. Per the germline V gene, CDR1 is MGHDK and CDR2 is SYGVNS. The CDR3 runs 14 residues. DNA of the CDR3: TGTGCCAGCAGTGACCCGGACGGGACCTACGAGCAGTACTTC. It yields the protein CASSDPDGTYEQYF.

This clonotype occurred many times. The chain recombines TRBV20-1 with TRBJ2-3; 9 bases align to TRBD1. Trimming at V came to 6 bases and at J to 4 bases, leaving 11 bases not matched to a gene. Per the germline V gene, CDR1 is DFQATT and CDR2 is SNEGSKA (reference sequence). The CDR3 has 15 residues. DNA for the CDR3: TGCAGTGCATCCCCGGGACAGGGAATCCCAGATACGCAGTATTTT. Protein: CSASPGQGIPDTQYF.

The rearrangement joins TRBV21-1 to TRBJ2-5. TRBV21-1 is a known pseudogene. The CDR3 totals 17 residues. CDR3 in DNA: TGTGCCAGCAGGAAATGCTTCGAGGCGGTGGATGGAGAGACCCAGTACTTC. Translation gives CASRKCFEAVDGETQYF.

This clonotype was seen more than once but under ten times. This rearrangement joins TRBV7-8 to TRBJ1-1, with D perhaps TRBD1 (6 bases). Trimming removed 5 bases at V and 7 bases at J, with 14 bases between. CDR3 length equals 13 residues. CDR1 and CDR2 from the germline V gene are SGHVS and FQNEAQ. The CDR3 here is CASSTTGKGEAFF. The CDR3 DNA is TGTGCCAGCAGCACCACAGGGAAGGGTGAAGCTTTCTTT.

The chain recombines TRBV9 with TRBJ1-3; no firm D call. V shed 3 bases and J shed 0 bases, with 4 bases lying between them. Per the germline V gene, CDR1 is SGDLS and CDR2 is YYNGEE. This CDR3 spans 13 amino acids. CDR3 in amino acids: CASSAHSGNTIYF. In DNA, the CDR3 is TGTGCCAGCAGCGCACACTCTGGAAACACCATATATTTT.

The chain is built from TRBV10-3 and TRBJ2-3; 9 bases match TRBD2. Germline V gene data show CDR1 as ENHRY and CDR2 as SYGVKD. The CDR3 is 18 residues long. The ends lost 3 bases at V and 7 bases at J; junction bases unmatched: 17. Written as DNA, the CDR3 is TGTGCCATCAGTGATCATATTAGGGCTAGCGGGGTACCAAATACGCAGTATTTT. Translation gives CAISDHIRASGVPNTQYF.

V usage is TRBV27 and J usage is TRBJ2-2; D not certain. V gave up 5 bases and J gave up 4 bases, with 14 bases separating them. Germline-derived CDR1 and CDR2 are MNHEY and SMNVEV (reference sequence). The CDR3 is made up of 15 amino acids. DNA for the CDR3: TGTGCCAGCAGTCTCGTACAGCCAGGCACCGGGGAGCTGTTTTTT. Amino acid sequence: CASSLVQPGTGELFF.

This clonotype showed up just a few times. This chain connects TRBV4-3 to TRBJ2-1; D is uncertain. Germline assignment: CDR1 LGHNA and CDR2 YSLEER. CDR3 length: 14 residues. V gave up 0 bases and J gave up 9 bases, with 12 bases separating them. DNA for the CDR3: TGCGCCAGCAGCCAAGATACGGTCTACGGTGAGCAGTTCTTC. The encoded protein is CASSQDTVYGEQFF.

V gene TRBV5-4 combines with J gene TRBJ1-4; a weak D match, TRBD1 (6 bases). The V gene lost 5 bases and the J gene lost 8 bases, with 19 bases spanning the gap. This CDR3 region has 15 residues. Germline assignment: CDR1 SGHNT and CDR2 YYREEE (reference sequence). CDR3 region: CASSRGSRGGEKLFF. The DNA of the CDR3 is TGTGCCAGCAGTCGGGGAAGCAGGGGTGGCGAAAAACTGTTTTTT.

This clonotype was detected many times. The rearrangement joins TRBV7-9 to TRBJ2-7; the D gene is possibly TRBD1 (5 bases). V lost 1 base to trimming and J lost 2 bases, with 12 bases between them. Looked up from germline, CDR1 is SEHNR and CDR2 is FQNEAQ (reference sequence). The CDR3 covers 15 residues. Here the CDR3 reads CASSLEAGQTYEQYF. CDR3 coding DNA: TGTGCCAGCAGCTTAGAGGCAGGACAAACCTACGAGCAGTACTTC.

This clonotype was seen many times. The rearrangement uses TRBV28 and TRBJ1-2; TRBD1 agrees at 7 bases. Losses at the gene ends were 9 bases for V and 8 bases for J; bases not matched to a gene: 12. The CDR3 extends over 13 amino acids. CDR1 is MDHEN, CDR2 SYDVKM, per germline. The CDR3 is CASGRTGVGGYTF. The CDR3 bases are TGTGCCAGTGGGAGAACAGGGGTTGGCGGCTACACCTTC.

This clonotype was counted only a few times. V is TRBV6-5 and J is TRBJ2-3, with 8 nucleotides matching TRBD2. The CDR3 length is 16 residues. The junction had 4 bases not matched to a gene; V was cut back by 0 bases and J by 2 bases. Germline-derived CDR1 and CDR2 are MNHEY and SVGAGI. CDR3 protein: CASSYSLAEFTDTQYF. Written as DNA, the CDR3 is TGTGCCAGCAGTTACTCACTAGCGGAATTCACAGATACGCAGTATTTT.

This sequence joins TRBV7-6 and TRBJ2-3; TRBD1 or TRBD2 may be the D gene (5 bases each). Between the trimmed V and J ends, which lost 2 bases and 2 bases, there was a span of 11 bases. The CDR3 has 15 amino acids. Per the germline V gene, CDR1 is SGHVS and CDR2 is FNYEAQ. As DNA, the CDR3 is TGTGCCAGCAGCTTAATGGGGACCCCCACAGATACGCAGTATTTT. Its protein product is CASSLMGTPTDTQYF.

This clonotype has a handful of counts. The chain is built from TRBV5-5 and TRBJ2-7; 7 bases match TRBD1. This CDR3 has 17 residues. The trim removed 3 bases at V and 1 base at J, leaving 13 bases unmatched. CDR1 is SGHKS, CDR2 YYEKEE, per germline (reference sequence). CDR3 sequence: CASSSYLGTVKSYEQYF. The CDR3 DNA follows: TGTGCCAGCAGCTCCTACCTGGGGACAGTGAAATCCTACGAGCAGTACTTC.

CDR3 sequence reads: CASSRGVRGRYF. The CDR3 bases are TGTGCCAGCAGCCGGGGGGTCAGGGGGCGTTACTTC. The chain combines TRBV28 with TRBJ2-7; TRBD1 might be the D (8 bases). The CDR3 contains 12 residues. Trimming took off 6 bases at V and 13 bases at J, with 19 bases between the two ends. Germline loops: CDR1 MDHEN, CDR2 SYDVKM.

This sequence joins TRBV5-1 and TRBJ2-7; D might be TRBD2 (5 bases). The CDR3 is 17 amino acids. Per the germline V gene, CDR1 is SGHRS and CDR2 is YFSETQ. V lost 4 bases, J lost 4 bases, and 24 bases lay in between. The CDR3 sequence is CASSPFGSSRRSYEQYF. Here the CDR3 DNA reads TGCGCCAGCAGCCCCTTCGGTTCCTCCAGGAGGTCGTACGAGCAGTACTTC.

This chain joins TRBV9 and TRBJ2-3, with 10 bases matching TRBD2. There are 14 residues in the CDR3. The trim removed 9 bases at V and 4 bases at J, leaving 8 bases unmatched. Germline V CDR1 and CDR2: SGDLS, YYNGEE. The CDR3 region has the DNA TGTGCCACCACCCGGACTAGCGGCGCAGATACGCAGTATTTT. Translation: CATTRTSGADTQYF.

J is TRBJ2-7 and V is TRBV6-2 or TRBV6-3; no clear D. Between the trimmed V and J ends, which lost 6 bases and 7 bases, there was a span of 13 bases. Germline V lookup: CDR1 MNHEY, CDR2 SVGEGT. This CDR3 region has 12 residues. The CDR3 is CASSYPEPEQYF. In DNA, the CDR3 is TGTGCCAGCAGCTACCCGGAGCCGGAGCAGTACTTC.

The rearrangement links TRBV20-1 to TRBJ1-2; TRBD1 might be the D (5 bases). This CDR3 is 13 amino acids long. Per the germline V gene, CDR1 is DFQATT and CDR2 is SNEGSKA (reference sequence). V gave up 3 bases and J gave up 3 bases, with 11 bases separating them. CDR3: CSASRGIDYGYTF. The CDR3 DNA follows: TGCAGTGCTAGTAGGGGCATCGACTATGGCTACACCTTC.

This clonotype occurred a few times. The chain combines TRBV20-1 with TRBJ2-3; tentatively, D is TRBD1 (6 bases). The germline CDR1 and CDR2 sequences are DFQATT and SNEGSKA (reference sequence). Trimming cost V 3 bases and J 7 bases, with 14 bases left between them. The CDR3 sequence is 13 residues long. The CDR3 bases are TGCAGTGCTAGTCACAGGGTTTTAAATACGCAGTATTTT. Translated: CSASHRVLNTQYF.

The CDR3 here is CSGLVLETQYF. In DNA, the CDR3 is TGCAGCGGTCTTGTGTTGGAGACCCAGTACTTC. The rearrangement links TRBV29-1 to TRBJ2-5; D remains ambiguous. The V end was cut by 7 bases, the J end by 5 bases, with 11 bases between. Germline CDR1 is SQVTM and CDR2 is ANQGSEA. CDR3 size: 11 residues.

This clonotype occurred many times. This chain connects TRBV29-1 to TRBJ1-2; 11 bases are a match to TRBD1. The CDR3 contains 14 residues. The ends lost 6 bases at V and 8 bases at J; junction bases unmatched: 11. Germline CDR1 SQVTM, CDR2 ANQGSEA. The CDR3: CSVPLGQGAGGYTF. The CDR3 DNA follows: TGCAGCGTGCCCCTTGGACAGGGGGCTGGAGGCTACACCTTC.

The chain joins TRBV7-6 to TRBJ2-1, with TRBD2 matching 11 bases. Germline CDR1 reads SGHVS; CDR2 reads FNYEAQ. V shed 1 base, J shed 6 bases, and the junction held 8 bases outside the gene matches. The CDR3 consists of 17 residues. In nucleotides, the CDR3 is TGTGCCAGCAGCTTAGGACTAGCGGGACCCCCAATCAATGAGCAGTTCTTC. Amino acid sequence: CASSLGLAGPPINEQFF.

This clonotype has ten or more counts. This sequence joins TRBV5-1 and TRBJ2-7; 9 nucleotides match TRBD1. With V trimmed by 6 bases and J by 5 bases, 9 bases remained unmatched. This CDR3 comprises 14 residues. Per the germline V gene, CDR1 is SGHRS and CDR2 is YFSETQ. The DNA of the CDR3 is TGCGCCAGCACCCTCAGGGGACAGGGAGACGAGCAGTACTTC. Residues: CASTLRGQGDEQYF.

This clonotype occurred a few times. This chain joins TRBV7-2 and TRBJ1-2; D unresolved. Germline CDR1 reads SGHTA; CDR2 reads FQGNSA. CDR3 length: 15 residues. With 5 bases removed from V and 4 bases from J, the gap between germline ends came to 17 bases. CDR3 region: CASSHGGAPTYGYTF. The CDR3 region has the DNA TGTGCCAGCAGCCATGGAGGCGCACCCACCTATGGCTACACCTTC.

CDR3 loop: CASSPRQGGTYNEQFF. CDR3 DNA: TGCGCCAGCAGCCCCCGACAGGGGGGGACCTACAATGAGCAGTTCTTC. The chain recombines TRBV5-1 with TRBJ2-1, with TRBD1 identical over 9 bases. The CDR3 length is 16 residues. V lost 4 bases, J lost 2 bases, and 7 bases stayed unmatched. Germline CDR1 is SGHRS and CDR2 is YFSETQ.